The present T cell receptor (beta chain) was sequenced within a study of T cell responses to AZD1222 COVID-19 vaccine. Study context: Doses given second, at about 4 or about 12 weeks, were pooled.

The repertoire was sequenced with immunoSEQ multiplex PCR; TCRdb's copy has only in-frame clones and lacks some. The data hold over 100,000 clones, with roughly 89% observed a single time. Overall study findings and caveats: Dominant at 160-218 and 743-854, vaccine-associated CD4 TCRs also spanned spike. Donors, mostly white British, included more females; clonal diversity was possibly underestimated. Samples come after the peak T cell response, not at day 14.

Note on this clone: Antigen: not known.

The V gene's germline CDR1 is SGHAT and CDR2 FQNNGV. This CDR3 region has 13 residues. Unmatched junction bases numbered 8, after V lost 8 bases and J lost 6 bases. The J gene is TRBJ1-1, the V gene TRBV11-2; 8 bases are a match to TRBD1. The clonotype was recovered from an adult in good health. This specimen was peripheral blood, taken on day 0 of AZD1222 vaccination. The CDR3 reads CASGPDRGAEAFF. The CDR3 nucleotides are TGTGCCAGCGGACCAGACAGGGGCGCTGAAGCTTTCTTT.